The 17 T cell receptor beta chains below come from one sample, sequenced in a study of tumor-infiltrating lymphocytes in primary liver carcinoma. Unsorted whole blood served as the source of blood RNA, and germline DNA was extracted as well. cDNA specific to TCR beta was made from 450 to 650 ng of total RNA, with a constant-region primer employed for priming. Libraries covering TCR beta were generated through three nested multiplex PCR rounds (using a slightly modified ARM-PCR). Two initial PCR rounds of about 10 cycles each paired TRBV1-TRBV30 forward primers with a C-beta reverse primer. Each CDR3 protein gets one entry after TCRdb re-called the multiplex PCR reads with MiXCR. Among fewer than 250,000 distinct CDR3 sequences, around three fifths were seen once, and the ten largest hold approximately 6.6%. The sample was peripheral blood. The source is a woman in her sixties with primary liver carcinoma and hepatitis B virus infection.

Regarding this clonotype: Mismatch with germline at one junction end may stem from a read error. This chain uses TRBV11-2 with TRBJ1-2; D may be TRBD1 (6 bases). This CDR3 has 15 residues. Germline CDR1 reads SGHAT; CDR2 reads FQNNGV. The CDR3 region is CASSLGLGAEYGYTF. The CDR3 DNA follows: TGTGCTAGCAGCTTAGGGCTGGGGGCGGAGTATGGCTACACCTTC.

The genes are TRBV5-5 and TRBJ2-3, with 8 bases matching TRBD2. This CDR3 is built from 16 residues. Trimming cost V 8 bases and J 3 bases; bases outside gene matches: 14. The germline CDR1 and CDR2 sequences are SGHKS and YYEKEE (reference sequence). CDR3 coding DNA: TGTGCCAGTACCTCCGGGACTCGCGGGGGGACAGATACGCAGTATTTT. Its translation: CASTSGTRGGTDTQYF.

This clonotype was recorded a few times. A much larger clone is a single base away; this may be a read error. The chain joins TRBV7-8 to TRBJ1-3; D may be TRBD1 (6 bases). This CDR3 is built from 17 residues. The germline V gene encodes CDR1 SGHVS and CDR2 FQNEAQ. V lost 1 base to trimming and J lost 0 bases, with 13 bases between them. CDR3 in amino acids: CASSLVFRGASGNTIYF. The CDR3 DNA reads TGTGCCAGCAGCTTAGTGTTTCGGGGGGCCTCTGGAAACACCATATATTTT.

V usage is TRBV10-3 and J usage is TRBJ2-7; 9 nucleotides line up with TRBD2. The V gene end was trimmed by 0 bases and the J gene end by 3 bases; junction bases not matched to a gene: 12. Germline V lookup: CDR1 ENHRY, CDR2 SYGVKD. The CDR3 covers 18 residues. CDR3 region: CAISESLGGRALGYEQYF. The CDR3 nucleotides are TGTGCCATCAGTGAGTCTCTGGGCGGGAGGGCCCTTGGCTACGAGCAGTACTTC.

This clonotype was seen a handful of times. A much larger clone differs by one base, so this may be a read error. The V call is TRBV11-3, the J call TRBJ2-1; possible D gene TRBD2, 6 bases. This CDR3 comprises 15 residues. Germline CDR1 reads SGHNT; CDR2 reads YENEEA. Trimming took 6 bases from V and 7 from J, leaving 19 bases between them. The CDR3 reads CASRVLTGVGNEQFF. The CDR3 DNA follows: TGTGCCAGCAGGGTGTTAACGGGAGTGGGGAATGAGCAGTTCTTC.

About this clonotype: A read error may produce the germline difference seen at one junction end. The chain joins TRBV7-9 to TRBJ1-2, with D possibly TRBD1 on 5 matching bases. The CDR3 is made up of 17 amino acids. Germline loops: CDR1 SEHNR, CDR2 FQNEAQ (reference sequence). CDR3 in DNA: TGTGCCAGCAGCTTCAACCTCCGGGGGGGTCTGGGCTATGACTACACCTTC. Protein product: CASSFNLRGGLGYDYTF.

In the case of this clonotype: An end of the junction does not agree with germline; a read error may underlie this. The CDR3 DNA reads as TGTGTCAGCAGCTTGGGGTGGACAGGGAATGGGGAGACCCAGTACTTC. As protein: CVSSLGWTGNGETQYF. The chain joins TRBV5-6 to TRBJ2-5, with 8 nucleotides matching TRBD1. CDR1 SGHDT and CDR2 YYEEEE come from the germline V gene. CDR3 size: 16 residues.

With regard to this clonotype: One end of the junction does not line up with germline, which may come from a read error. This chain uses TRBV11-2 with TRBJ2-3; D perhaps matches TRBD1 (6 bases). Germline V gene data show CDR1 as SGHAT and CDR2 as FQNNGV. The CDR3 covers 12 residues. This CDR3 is CACSLGGDTQFF. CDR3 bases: TGTGCCTGCAGCTTAGGGGGAGATACGCAGTTTTTT.

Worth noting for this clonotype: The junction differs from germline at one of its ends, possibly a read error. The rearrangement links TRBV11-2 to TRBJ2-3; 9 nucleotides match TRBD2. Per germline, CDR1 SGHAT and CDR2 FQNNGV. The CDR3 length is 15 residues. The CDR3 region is CVSSLGQGLADTQCF. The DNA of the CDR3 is TGTGTCAGCAGCTTAGGGCAGGGACTAGCAGATACGCAGTGTTTT. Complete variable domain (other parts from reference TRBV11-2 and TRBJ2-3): EAGVAQSPRYKIIEKRQSVAFWCNPISGHATLYWYQQILGQGPKLLIQFQNNGVVDDSQLPKDRFSAERLKGVDSTLKIQPAKLEDSAVYLCVSSLGQGLADTQCFGPGTRLTVL.

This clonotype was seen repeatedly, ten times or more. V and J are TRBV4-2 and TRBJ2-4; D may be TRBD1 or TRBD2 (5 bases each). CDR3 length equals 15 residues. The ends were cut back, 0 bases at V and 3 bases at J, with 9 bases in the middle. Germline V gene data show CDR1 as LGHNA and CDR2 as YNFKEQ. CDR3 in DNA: TGTGCCAGCAGCCAAGAGGGGGTTTTCAAAAACATTCAGTACTTC. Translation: CASSQEGVFKNIQYF.

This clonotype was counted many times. CDR3 DNA: TGCAGCGTTGGCTGGGAATGGGAGACCCAGTACTTC. It specifies CSVGWEWETQYF. The chain joins TRBV29-1 to TRBJ2-5; unclear D gene. V lost 4 bases and J lost 5, with 11 bases in between. The CDR3 contains 12 residues. Germline lookup yields CDR1 SQVTM and CDR2 ANQGSEA.

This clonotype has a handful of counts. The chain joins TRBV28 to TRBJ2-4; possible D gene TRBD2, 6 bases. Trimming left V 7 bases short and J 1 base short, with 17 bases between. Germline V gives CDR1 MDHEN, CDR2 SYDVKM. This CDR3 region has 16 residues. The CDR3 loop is CASTELASAAKNIQYF. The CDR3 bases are TGTGCCAGCACCGAACTAGCATCGGCGGCCAAAAACATTCAGTACTTC. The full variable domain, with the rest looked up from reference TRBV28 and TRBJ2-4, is DVKVTQSSRYLVKRTGEKVFLECVQDMDHENMFWYRQDPGLGLRLIYFSYDVKMKEKGDIPEGYSVSREKKERFSLILESASTNQTSMYLCASTELASAAKNIQYFGAGTRLSVL.

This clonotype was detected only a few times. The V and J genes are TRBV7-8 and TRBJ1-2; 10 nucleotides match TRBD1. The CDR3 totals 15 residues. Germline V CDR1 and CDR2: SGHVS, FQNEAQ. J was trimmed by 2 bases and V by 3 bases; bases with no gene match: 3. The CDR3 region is CASSFSGQGNYGYTF. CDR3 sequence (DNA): TGTGCCAGCAGCTTTTCGGGACAGGGGAACTATGGCTACACCTTC.

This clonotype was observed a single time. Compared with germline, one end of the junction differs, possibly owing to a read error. DNA for the CDR3: TGTGCCAGCAGTCTACAGGGGTCCTACAATGCGCAGTTCTTC. Residues: CASSLQGSYNAQFF. The chain uses TRBV6-5 and TRBJ2-1, with 7 bases aligning to TRBD1. From germline, CDR1 is MNHEY and CDR2 SVGAGI. The CDR3 is made up of 14 amino acids.

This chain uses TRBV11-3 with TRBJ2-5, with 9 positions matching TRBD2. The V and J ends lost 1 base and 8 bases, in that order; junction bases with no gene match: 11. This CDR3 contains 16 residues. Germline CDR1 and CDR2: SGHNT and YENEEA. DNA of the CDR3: TGTGCCAGCAGCTTAGGTGTCAGGACTAGCGTAGATACCCAGTACTTC. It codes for CASSLGVRTSVDTQYF.

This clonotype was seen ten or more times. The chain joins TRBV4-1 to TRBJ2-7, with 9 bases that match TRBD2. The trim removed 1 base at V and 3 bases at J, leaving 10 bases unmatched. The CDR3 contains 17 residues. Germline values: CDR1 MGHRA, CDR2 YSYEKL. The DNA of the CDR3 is TGCGCCAGCAGCCAAGTGGGACGCGGGAGGGCCTTCTACGAGCAGTACTTC. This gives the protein CASSQVGRGRAFYEQYF.

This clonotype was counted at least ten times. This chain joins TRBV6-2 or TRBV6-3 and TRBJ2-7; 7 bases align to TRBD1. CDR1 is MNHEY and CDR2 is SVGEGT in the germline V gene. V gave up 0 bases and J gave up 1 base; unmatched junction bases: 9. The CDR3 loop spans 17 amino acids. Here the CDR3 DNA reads TGTGCCAGCAGTTACTCCCCGCGCCTGGGACAGTCCTACGAGCAGTACTTC. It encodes CASSYSPRLGQSYEQYF.